The entry below gives a single T cell receptor beta chain sequence along with its context. This sample is part of a study of blood T cell repertoires in COVID-19. Study details: Samples taken during acute and convalescent COVID-19 were collected in the United States, Italy and Spain.

The CDR3 length is 15 residues. Germline V gene lookup returns CDR1 SGHAT and CDR2 FQNNGV. With 5 bases removed from V and 4 bases from J, the gap between germline ends came to 17 bases. Generated by immunoSEQ multiplex PCR, the TCRdb table keeps only in-frame clones and is missing some. The top ten hold approximately 2.5% of the sample, which has around 400,000 clones, 87% seen once. Specimen: peripheral blood. The chain joins TRBV11-2 to TRBJ1-2; a possible D gene is TRBD1 (6 bases). This receptor was taken from a woman aged 60 to 75 with COVID-19, enrolled during active disease. This CDR3 reads CASSPVQGPFYGYTF. The CDR3 region has the DNA TGTGCCAGCAGCCCCGTGCAGGGGCCTTTCTATGGCTACACCTTC.